This T cell receptor beta chain was sequenced in a study of T cells in Graves' hyperthyroidism and ophthalmopathy. This clonotype showed up just a few times. Germline is not matched at one junction end, which may reflect a read error. This CDR3 spans 14 amino acids. Germline V gene data show CDR1 as MNHNS and CDR2 as SASEGT. Amplification targeted TCR beta CDR3 regions from RNA transcripts. Using the HTBI primer set, a first-round RT-PCR was run on the TCR CDR3. TCRdb re-called the multiplex PCR reads through MiXCR, storing one row per CDR3 protein. Here the sample spans 400,000 to 550,000 distinct CDR3 sequences, around a quarter being singletons.

The V call is TRBV6-1, the J call TRBJ2-7, with 8 bases lining up with TRBD1. Sequencing was performed on blood. This receptor was obtained from a woman aged 25 to 39 with Graves' ophthalmopathy. CDR3 residues: CASHRDRLSHEQYF. In nucleotides, the CDR3 is TGTGCCAGCCATAGGGACAGGCTCTCCCACGAGCAGTACTTC.